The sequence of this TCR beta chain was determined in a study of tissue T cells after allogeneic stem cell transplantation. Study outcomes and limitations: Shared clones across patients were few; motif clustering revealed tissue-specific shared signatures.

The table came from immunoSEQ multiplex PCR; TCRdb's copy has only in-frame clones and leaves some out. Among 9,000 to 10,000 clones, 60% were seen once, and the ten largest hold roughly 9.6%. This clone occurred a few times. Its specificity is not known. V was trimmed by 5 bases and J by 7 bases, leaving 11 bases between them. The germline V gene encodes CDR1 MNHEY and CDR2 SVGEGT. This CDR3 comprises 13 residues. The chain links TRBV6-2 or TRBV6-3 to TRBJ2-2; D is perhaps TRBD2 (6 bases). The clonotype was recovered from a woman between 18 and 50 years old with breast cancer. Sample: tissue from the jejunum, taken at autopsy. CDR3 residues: CASSGGTGGELFF. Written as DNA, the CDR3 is TGTGCCAGCAGTGGAGGGACGGGCGGGGAGCTGTTTTTT.